This T cell receptor (beta chain) was captured by sequencing in a study of blood T cell repertoires in COVID-19. Background on the study: Italy, Spain and the United States were the sources of the convalescent and acute COVID-19 samples.

Produced via immunoSEQ multiplex PCR; TCRdb's table is partial and in-frame only. The sample lists 390,000 or so clones, 90% seen once, with about 6.5% in the top ten. This CDR3 has 14 amino acids. Trimming left V 3 bases short and J 1 base short, with 9 bases between. The germline V gene encodes CDR1 SGHTA and CDR2 FQGNSA. This TCR derives from a man between 18 and 29 years old with active or convalescent COVID-19. Material for sequencing was peripheral blood. The chain is built from TRBV7-2 and TRBJ1-1; D is perhaps TRBD1 (6 bases). CDR3 in amino acids: CASSFKTGNTEAFF. CDR3 DNA: TGTGCCAGCAGCTTCAAGACAGGGAACACTGAAGCTTTCTTT.